This record covers a single T cell receptor (beta chain). Other DNA sequences in this specimen translate into the identical CDR3. This sample is drawn from a study of shared clonotypes between healthy human individuals. The overall study: The donor group consisted of two women and three men, aged 18 to 49.

V was cut by 1 base and J by 9 bases, with 4 bases left in between. The CDR3 is made up of 10 amino acids. The V gene's germline CDR1 is DFQATT and CDR2 SNEGSKA (reference sequence). Each cell subset's genomic DNA was divided evenly among several immunoSEQ plates. The table came from immunoSEQ multiplex PCR; TCRdb's copy has only in-frame clones and leaves some out. The sample includes 2 million to 2.5 million clones, 80% to 95% seen only once; the top ten take around 0.4%. The sequenced material came from naive CD4+ T cells from PBMCs. As for subset: CD45RA+ positively selected. The clonotype comes from a man in his late teens or twenties in good health. Some clones in this sample may be carry-over from other donors' samples. This chain uses TRBV20-1 with TRBJ2-1; D not certain. CDR3 loop: CSARGIEQFF. Here the CDR3 DNA reads TGCAGTGCTAGAGGCATTGAGCAGTTCTTC.